Listed below are T cell receptor beta chains from one sample, sequenced in a study of T cells after posttransplantation cyclophosphamide. Sequenced by immunoSEQ multiplex PCR; TCRdb stores in-frame clones only, minus some. The sample has 45,000 to 65,000 clones, around 94% seen once. Sequencing input: PBMCs. The receptor set was obtained from a woman between 25 and 40 years old in good health and a related stem cell transplant donor. The CDR3 runs from the conserved cysteine through the conserved F or W. The D gene is left open where the match is weak. Not all rows give a size; the values are once, few, many and, for expanded clones, a class.

TRBV4-1,-,TRBJ2-5,-,CASSQGGSAIQETQYF,TGCGCCAGCAGCCAGGGGGGTTCGGCTATACAAGAGACCCAGTACTTC
TRBV10-3,-,TRBJ2-1,-,CAISEQLFSYNEQFF,TGTGCCATCAGTGAGCAGTTGTTCTCCTACAATGAGCAGTTCTTC
TRBV7-2,-,TRBJ2-7,TRBD1,CASISGQAYSYEQYF,TGTGCCAGCATTTCCGGACAGGCTTACTCCTACGAGCAGTACTTC
TRBV10-1,-,TRBJ1-4,-,CASSDGTTNEKLFF,TGCGCCAGCAGTGATGGGACTACTAATGAAAAACTGTTTTTT
TRBV15,-,TRBJ2-3,-,CATSRPGSDTQYF,TGTGCCACCAGCAGACCGGGATCAGATACGCAGTATTTT
TRBV7-8,-,TRBJ1-4,-,CASSDNPGRTNEKLFF,TGTGCCAGCAGCGATAACCCAGGGCGCACTAATGAAAAACTGTTTTTT
TRBV2,-,TRBJ1-4,-,CASSETSPNEKLFF,TGTGCCAGCAGTGAAACGAGTCCTAATGAAAAACTGTTTTTT
TRBV19,-,TRBJ1-4,TRBD1,CASSISVQGREKLFF,TGTGCCAGTAGTATATCAGTACAGGGGAGGGAAAAACTGTTTTTT
TRBV30,-,TRBJ2-7,-,CAWTPRLVGYEQYF,TGTGCCTGGACCCCCCGACTAGTAGGCTACGAGCAGTACTTC
TRBV19,-,TRBJ1-5,TRBD1,CASIPRTGSYSNQPQHF,TGTGCCAGTATTCCGCGGACAGGGAGTTATAGCAATCAGCCCCAGCATTTT
TRBV7-2,-,TRBJ2-3,-,CASSPTGSLVIRDTQYF,TGTGCCAGCAGCCCAACCGGGTCTTTAGTCATCAGAGATACGCAGTATTTT
TRBV4-3,-,TRBJ1-4,TRBD1,CASSQDGAGGREKLFF,TGCGCCAGCAGCCAAGATGGGGCAGGGGGGCGAGAAAAACTGTTTTTT
TRBV7-2,once,TRBJ2-3,TRBD2,CASSLALAGTDTQYF,TGTGCCAGCAGCTTAGCGCTAGCGGGCACAGATACGCAGTATTTT
TRBV30,-,TRBJ2-5,TRBD2,CAWSGGLAGGQETQYF,TGTGCCTGGAGTGGAGGCCTAGCGGGGGGACAAGAGACCCAGTACTTC
TRBV4-2,-,TRBJ2-6,-,CASSRTLAGSSGANVLTF,TGTGCCAGCAGCCGGACTCTGGCGGGGTCGTCTGGGGCCAACGTCCTGACTTTC
TRBV7-2,-,TRBJ2-1,TRBD2,CASSLLAGDAEQFF,TGTGCCAGCAGCTTACTAGCGGGGGATGCTGAGCAGTTCTTC
TRBV7-2,-,TRBJ2-3,-,CASLEGTQFTDTQYF,TGTGCCAGTCTTGAAGGGACTCAATTCACAGATACGCAGTATTTT
TRBV6-6,-,TRBJ1-1,TRBD1,CASRGRGRGEAFF,TGTGCCAGCAGGGGCAGGGGGCGGGGTGAAGCTTTCTTT
TRBV11-2,-,TRBJ1-2,-,CASSSAGQYLYGYTF,TGTGCCAGCAGCTCAGCTGGACAGTATTTATATGGCTACACCTTC
TRBV27,-,TRBJ1-6,-,CASSSHATGVGGSPLHF,TGTGCCAGCAGTTCCCACGCAACCGGGGTGGGGGGTTCACCCCTCCACTTT
TRBV7-2,-,TRBJ1-1,TRBD1,CASSLKGRGTEAFF,TGTGCCAGCAGCTTAAAGGGCAGGGGGACTGAAGCTTTCTTT
TRBV30,once,TRBJ1-1,-,CAWAWGQNTEAFF,TGTGCCTGGGCCTGGGGACAGAACACTGAAGCTTTCTTT
TRBV9,-,TRBJ2-7,TRBD2,CASSKSGGPLYEQYF,TGTGCCAGCAGTAAGAGCGGGGGCCCTCTCTACGAGCAGTACTTC
TRBV7-2,-,TRBJ2-7,-,CASSIYQRDSPRQYF,TGTGCCAGCAGCATTTATCAAAGGGACTCTCCCAGGCAGTACTTC
TRBV28,-,TRBJ1-4,TRBD1,CASSPNGQGGEKLFF,TGTGCCAGCAGTCCCAACGGACAGGGTGGTGAAAAACTGTTTTTT
TRBV5-8,-,TRBJ2-5,TRBD2,CASRELAGGPETQYF,TGTGCCAGCAGGGAACTAGCGGGGGGGCCGGAGACCCAGTACTTC
TRBV9,once,TRBJ2-7,TRBD1,CASSPTGGEQYF,TGTGCCAGCAGCCCGACAGGGGGCGAGCAGTACTTC
TRBV21-1,-,TRBJ1-3,-,CASSKAEMSSPEGAGNTIYF,TGTGCCAGCAGCAAGGCCGAGATGTCCAGCCCTGAAGGAGCTGGAAACACCATATATTTT
TRBV7-2,-,TRBJ1-5,-,CASSQYRDQPQHF,TGTGCCAGCAGCCAATACAGGGATCAGCCCCAGCATTTT
TRBV6-5,-,TRBJ1-4,-,CASRIATNEKLFF,TGTGCCAGCCGTATTGCAACTAATGAAAAACTGTTTTTT
TRBV7-9,-,TRBJ1-1,TRBD1,CASSSTGAANTEAFF,TGTGCCAGCAGCTCTACAGGGGCAGCTAACACTGAAGCTTTCTTT
TRBV18,-,TRBJ2-3,-,CASSPPGSTVNTQYF,TGTGCCAGCTCACCACCCGGTTCCACAGTTAATACGCAGTATTTT
TRBV30,-,TRBJ1-5,TRBD1,CAWSVPGQGVQPQHF,TGTGCCTGGAGTGTGCCTGGACAGGGAGTTCAGCCCCAGCATTTT
TRBV7-2,-,TRBJ2-1,-,CASSFWGEQFF,TGTGCCAGCAGCTTTTGGGGCGAGCAGTTCTTC
TRBV4-3,-,TRBJ2-5,TRBD1,CASSLTGTGGQETQYF,TGCGCCAGCAGCCTAACCGGGACAGGGGGCCAAGAGACCCAGTACTTC
TRBV6-4,many,TRBJ2-3,TRBD2,CASSDSAGGTPDTQYF,TGTGCCAGCAGTGACTCGGCGGGGGGGACCCCAGATACGCAGTATTTT
TRBV18,once,TRBJ1-1,-,CASSPPGHRNTEAFF,TGTGCCAGCTCACCACCGGGACACAGGAACACTGAAGCTTTCTTT
TRBV5-4,-,TRBJ1-1,-,CAGRGQIEGQVSTEAFF,TGTGCCGGAAGGGGACAAATCGAGGGGCAGGTAAGTACTGAAGCTTTCTTT
TRBV10-2,-,TRBJ2-7,TRBD1,CASTNRGPPYEQYF,TGCGCCAGTACCAACAGGGGCCCTCCCTACGAGCAGTACTTC
TRBV9,-,TRBJ1-2,TRBD1,CASSVATGPYGYTF,TGTGCCAGCAGCGTAGCGACAGGGCCCTATGGCTACACCTTC
TRBV9,once,TRBJ1-2,TRBD1,CASSVDRSGTGAYGYTF,TGTGCCAGCAGCGTAGACCGATCCGGGACAGGGGCCTATGGCTACACCTTC
TRBV6-1,-,TRBJ1-4,TRBD1,CASSRGQIDEKLFF,TGTGCCAGCAGTAGGGGACAGATAGATGAAAAACTGTTTTTT
TRBV19,-,TRBJ2-4,-,CASADSLAKNIQYF,TGTGCCAGTGCGGACAGTCTAGCCAAAAACATTCAGTACTTC
TRBV7-2,-,TRBJ1-2,-,CASSLDPSPSYGYTF,TGTGCCAGCAGCTTAGATCCCAGTCCCTCTTATGGCTACACCTTC